Each of the 22 T cell receptor beta chains below was sequenced from the same sample in a study of control samples from healthy donors and cancer patients. Sequenced by immunoSEQ multiplex PCR; TCRdb stores in-frame clones only, minus some. The sample records about 120,000 clones, roughly 93% being singletons. Sequencing was done on a sample of blood. The receptors stem from a man in his thirties or forties in good health.

The chain carries TRBV7-6 and TRBJ1-1; 7 nucleotides align to TRBD1. The CDR3 length is 16 residues. After removal of 2 bases from V and 1 base from J, the junction contained 7 bases not matched to a gene. Per germline, CDR1 SGHVS and CDR2 FNYEAQ. The CDR3 loop reads CASSLYSDRSNTEAFF. The CDR3 region has the DNA TGTGCCAGCAGCTTATACTCGGACAGGTCGAACACTGAAGCTTTCTTT.

The gene calls are TRBV19 and TRBJ1-2; D is ambiguous. CDR1 and CDR2 (germline): LNHDA, SQIVND (reference sequence). Between the trimmed V and J ends, which lost 3 bases and 5 bases, there was a span of 13 bases. The CDR3 has 14 amino acids. This chain's CDR3 is CASSMILGTYGYTF. The DNA of the CDR3 is TGTGCCAGTAGTATGATTTTGGGCACATATGGCTACACCTTC.

The chain combines TRBV28 with TRBJ1-5; TRBD1 might be the D (6 bases). Germline-derived CDR1 and CDR2 are MDHEN and SYDVKM. The CDR3 spans 14 residues. V lost 1 base and J 6 bases, leaving 10 bases between the germline ends. The CDR3 protein is CASSLSYRVQPQHF. The CDR3 region has the DNA TGTGCCAGCAGTTTATCCTACAGGGTTCAGCCCCAGCATTTT. Full variable domain (outside the CDR3, taken from reference TRBV28 and TRBJ1-5): DVKVTQSSRYLVKRTGEKVFLECVQDMDHENMFWYRQDPGLGLRLIYFSYDVKMKEKGDIPEGYSVSREKKERFSLILESASTNQTSMYLCASSLSYRVQPQHFGDGTRLSIL.

This clone was detected once. J is TRBJ2-5 and V is TRBV10-2; possible D gene TRBD2, 6 bases. V lost 4 bases and J lost 1, with 16 bases in between. This CDR3 is 16 amino acids long. The germline V gene has CDR1 WSHSY and CDR2 SAAADI. As DNA, the CDR3 is TGCGCCAGCAGTGTCCCCCCAAGGGACTTCCAAGAGACCCAGTACTTC. The encoded protein is CASSVPPRDFQETQYF.

The CDR3 reads CATSDSGGEAYGYTF. In nucleotides, the CDR3 is TGTGCCACCAGTGATTCTGGGGGCGAAGCCTATGGCTACACCTTC. The rearrangement uses TRBV24-1 and TRBJ1-2; D is perhaps TRBD1 (6 bases). V was pared by 2 bases and J by 4 bases, with 13 bases between. The CDR3 covers 15 residues. The germline CDR1 and CDR2 sequences are KGHDR and SFDVKD.

This sequence joins TRBV2 and TRBJ1-3, with D uncertain. Trimming took 7 bases from V and 0 from J, leaving 7 bases between them. The CDR3 runs to 13 residues. Germline CDR1 is SNHLY and CDR2 is FYNNEI. CDR3 region: CASIGGSGNTIYF. DNA for the CDR3: TGTGCCAGCATCGGTGGCTCTGGAAACACCATATATTTT.

This sequence joins TRBV12-2 and TRBJ1-2; the table's D gene call, TRBD1, was not cross checked with the DNA. TRBV12-2 corresponds to a pseudogene. This CDR3 comprises 19 residues. CDR3 sequence: CASRPLAGTGTELNYGYTF. In nucleotides, the CDR3 is TGTGCAAGTCGCCCCCTGGCCGGGACAGGAACCGAACTGAACTATGGCTACACCTTC.

The V and J genes are TRBV7-2 and TRBJ1-3; maybe TRBD1 (6 bases). Trimming left V 0 bases short and J 6 bases short, with 15 bases between. The CDR3 loop spans 16 amino acids. Germline lookup yields CDR1 SGHTA and CDR2 FQGNSA. In DNA, the CDR3 is TGTGCCAGCAGCTTAGCAGCGGCAGGGGTTGCAAACACCATATATTTT. This gives the protein CASSLAAAGVANTIYF.

The chain recombines TRBV27 with TRBJ2-2, with D unclear. Germline assignment: CDR1 MNHEY and CDR2 SMNVEV (reference sequence). The CDR3 is made up of 15 amino acids. Trimming left V 0 bases short and J 4 bases short, with 9 bases between. Here the CDR3 reads CASSLSGLGTGELFF. CDR3 nucleotides: TGTGCCAGCAGTTTATCAGGGTTGGGCACCGGGGAGCTGTTTTTT.

This chain connects TRBV19 to TRBJ1-4; D might be TRBD1 (5 bases). CDR1 LNHDA and CDR2 SQIVND come from the germline V gene (reference sequence). Trimming stripped 7 bases from V and 10 bases from J, with 16 bases between. The CDR3 sequence is 13 residues long. CDR3 sequence: CASNGGERGKLFF. Here the CDR3 DNA reads TGTGCCAGTAACGGAGGGGAGCGGGGAAAACTGTTTTTT.

This chain joins TRBV18 and TRBJ1-3, with D possibly being TRBD1 (5 bases). The CDR3 length is 13 residues. CDR1 is KGHSH, CDR2 LQKENI, per germline. V lost 3 bases to trimming and J lost 3 bases, with 6 bases between them. The CDR3 loop reads CASSPGLGNTIYF. The CDR3 region has the DNA TGTGCCAGCTCACCGGGGCTTGGAAACACCATATATTTT.

The rearrangement joins TRBV6-1 to TRBJ1-2, with 9 bases that match TRBD1. The CDR3 has 15 amino acids. The germline V gene encodes CDR1 MNHNS and CDR2 SASEGT. The junction had 5 bases not matched to a gene; V was cut back by 2 bases and J by 4 bases. Here the CDR3 reads CASSERTGEVYGYTF. CDR3 coding DNA: TGTGCCAGCAGTGAAAGGACAGGGGAAGTCTATGGCTACACCTTC.

The genes are TRBV5-1 and TRBJ1-5; D is ambiguous. Trimming shortened V by 0 bases and J by 0 bases, and 7 bases separated the two germline ends. Germline V gene lookup returns CDR1 SGHRS and CDR2 YFSETQ. The CDR3 covers 15 residues. The CDR3 nucleotides read TGCGCCAGCAGCTTGGAACCTAATAGCAATCAGCCCCAGCATTTT. It translates to CASSLEPNSNQPQHF.

V is TRBV4-1 and J is TRBJ2-1; weak D call: TRBD1 (6 bases). The CDR3 extends over 16 amino acids. Germline V gives CDR1 MGHRA, CDR2 YSYEKL. V was cut by 1 base and J by 4 bases, with 14 bases left in between. The chain's CDR3 is CASSQVEGVGYNEQFF. As DNA, the CDR3 is TGCGCCAGCAGCCAAGTTGAGGGGGTAGGTTACAATGAGCAGTTCTTC.

The chain links TRBV2 to TRBJ1-2; D not resolved. CDR1 and CDR2 (germline): SNHLY, FYNNEI. Trimming pared 7 bases from V and 0 bases from J, leaving 12 bases between. The CDR3 totals 14 residues. Here the CDR3 DNA reads TGTGCCAGCATGGGGAACAGAGCTAACTATGGCTACACCTTC. Protein: CASMGNRANYGYTF.

V gene TRBV28 combines with J gene TRBJ1-6, with 7 bases aligning to TRBD1. Germline-derived CDR1 and CDR2 are MDHEN and SYDVKM. V was pared by 3 bases and J by 5 bases, with 4 bases of the junction left unmatched. The CDR3 has 15 amino acids. The CDR3 DNA reads TGTGCCAGCAGTTTCCTCGACAGGGATAATTCACCCCTCCACTTT. The encoded protein is CASSFLDRDNSPLHF.

The chain joins TRBV7-6 to TRBJ1-6; maybe TRBD1 (6 bases). CDR1 is SGHVS and CDR2 is FNYEAQ in the germline V gene. V was trimmed by 1 base and J by 0 bases, leaving 7 bases between them. The CDR3 totals 16 residues. The CDR3 here is CASSLEDSSYNSPLHF. CDR3 nucleotides: TGTGCCAGCAGCTTAGAGGACAGCTCCTATAATTCACCCCTCCACTTT.

This chain connects TRBV4-1 to TRBJ2-5; 7 bases map to TRBD1. V shed 4 bases, J shed 3 bases, and the junction held 2 bases outside the gene matches. Germline lookup yields CDR1 MGHRA and CDR2 YSYEKL. The CDR3 is made up of 13 amino acids. In DNA form, the CDR3 reads TGCGCCAGCAGCCCCGGGACAGAAGAGACCCAGTACTTC. As protein: CASSPGTEETQYF.

This clone appeared a single time. The chain links TRBV7-9 to TRBJ2-3, with TRBD2 identical over 8 bases. There are 15 residues in the CDR3. The V and J ends lost 5 bases and 3 bases, in that order; junction bases with no gene match: 7. Germline CDR1 and CDR2: SEHNR and FQNEAQ (reference sequence). The CDR3 bases are TGTGCCAGCAGCCCGAGGGCGGGGGGAACAGATACGCAGTATTTT. Translated, it gives CASSPRAGGTDTQYF.

The V and J genes are TRBV6-5 and TRBJ2-7; D is perhaps TRBD1 (5 bases). From germline, CDR1 is MNHEY and CDR2 SVGAGI. The V end lost 5 bases, the J end lost 6 bases, and 11 bases lay between the germline ends. CDR3 size: 12 residues. CDR3 DNA sequence: TGTGCCAGCAGTAGAGACAGTAGCGAGCAGTACTTC. Translated, it gives CASSRDSSEQYF.

V and J are TRBV10-3 and TRBJ2-3, with D maybe TRBD2 (7 bases). V was trimmed by 2 bases and J by 1 base, leaving 16 bases between them. The CDR3 is made up of 17 amino acids. Germline-derived CDR1 and CDR2 are ENHRY and SYGVKD. The CDR3 region has the DNA TGTGCCATCAGTGAGCCATACGGGGGGCACGGCACAGATACGCAGTATTTT. This gives the protein CAISEPYGGHGTDTQYF.

The chain recombines TRBV2 with TRBJ2-5; D may be TRBD2 (7 bases). This CDR3 spans 15 amino acids. The V gene's germline CDR1 is SNHLY and CDR2 FYNNEI. The ends were cut back, 3 bases at V and 5 bases at J, with 16 bases in the middle. DNA for the CDR3: TGTGCCAGCAGTGATAGGGGGGGGGCCGAGGAGACCCAGTACTTC. Translated: CASSDRGGAEETQYF.